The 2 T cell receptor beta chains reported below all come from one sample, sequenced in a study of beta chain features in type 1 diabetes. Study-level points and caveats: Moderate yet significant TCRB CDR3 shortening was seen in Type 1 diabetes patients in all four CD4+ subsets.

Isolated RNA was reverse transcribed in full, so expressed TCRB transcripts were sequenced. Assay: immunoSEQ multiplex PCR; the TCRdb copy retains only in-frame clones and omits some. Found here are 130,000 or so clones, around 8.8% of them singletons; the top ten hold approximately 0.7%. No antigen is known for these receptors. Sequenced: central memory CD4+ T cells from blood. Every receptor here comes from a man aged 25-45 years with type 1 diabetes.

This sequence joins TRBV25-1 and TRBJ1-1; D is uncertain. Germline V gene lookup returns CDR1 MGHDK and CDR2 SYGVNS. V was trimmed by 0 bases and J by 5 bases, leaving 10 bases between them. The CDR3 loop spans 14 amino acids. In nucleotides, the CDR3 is TGTGCCAGCAGTGAATACCTGGGGAGGACTGAAGCTTTCTTT. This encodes CASSEYLGRTEAFF.

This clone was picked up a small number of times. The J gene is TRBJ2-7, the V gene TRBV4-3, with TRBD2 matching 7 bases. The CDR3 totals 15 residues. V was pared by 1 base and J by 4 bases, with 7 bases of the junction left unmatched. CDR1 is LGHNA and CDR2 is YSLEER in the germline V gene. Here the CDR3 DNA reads TGCGCCAGCAGCCAAGTTCGCGGGGGAGAGTACGAGCAGTACTTC. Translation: CASSQVRGGEYEQYF.